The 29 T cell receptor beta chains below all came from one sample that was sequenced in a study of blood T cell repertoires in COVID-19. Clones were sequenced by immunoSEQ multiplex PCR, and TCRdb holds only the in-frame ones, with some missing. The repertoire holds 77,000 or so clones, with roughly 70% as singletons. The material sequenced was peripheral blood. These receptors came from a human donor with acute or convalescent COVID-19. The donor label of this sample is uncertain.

In nucleotides, the CDR3 is TGTGCCAGCAGCCATGGAATCCCACGGGGTAATGAAAAACTGTTTTTT. It specifies CASSHGIPRGNEKLFF. The chain employs TRBV14 and TRBJ1-4, with no clear D. The CDR3 sequence is 16 residues long. Germline assignment: CDR1 SGHDN and CDR2 FVKESK. Trimming shortened V by 3 bases and J by 4 bases, and 15 bases separated the two germline ends.

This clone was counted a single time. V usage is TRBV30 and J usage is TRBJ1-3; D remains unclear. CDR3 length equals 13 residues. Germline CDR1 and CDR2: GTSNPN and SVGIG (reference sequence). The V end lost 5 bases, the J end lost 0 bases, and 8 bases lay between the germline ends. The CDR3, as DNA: TGTGCCTGGTCTTTATTCTCTGGAAACACCATATATTTT. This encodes CAWSLFSGNTIYF.

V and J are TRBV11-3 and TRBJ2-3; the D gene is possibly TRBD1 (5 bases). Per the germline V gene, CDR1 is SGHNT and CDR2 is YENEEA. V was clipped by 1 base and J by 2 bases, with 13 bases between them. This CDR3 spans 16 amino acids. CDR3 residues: CASSLGDSLSTDTQYF. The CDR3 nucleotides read TGTGCCAGCAGCTTAGGTGACAGCCTCTCCACAGATACGCAGTATTTT.

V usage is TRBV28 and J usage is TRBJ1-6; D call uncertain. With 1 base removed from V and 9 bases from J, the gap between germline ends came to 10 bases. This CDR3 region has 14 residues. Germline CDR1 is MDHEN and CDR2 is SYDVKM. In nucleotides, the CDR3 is TGTGCCAGCAGTTTATTTGGGAGGACTTCACCCCTCCACTTT. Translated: CASSLFGRTSPLHF.

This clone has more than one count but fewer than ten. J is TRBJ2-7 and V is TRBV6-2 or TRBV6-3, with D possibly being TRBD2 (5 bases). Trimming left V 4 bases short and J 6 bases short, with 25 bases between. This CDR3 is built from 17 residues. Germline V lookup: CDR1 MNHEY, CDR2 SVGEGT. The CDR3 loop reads CASSFREPGRGKGEQYF. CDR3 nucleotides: TGTGCCAGCAGTTTCCGCGAACCAGGTAGAGGGAAGGGCGAGCAGTACTTC.

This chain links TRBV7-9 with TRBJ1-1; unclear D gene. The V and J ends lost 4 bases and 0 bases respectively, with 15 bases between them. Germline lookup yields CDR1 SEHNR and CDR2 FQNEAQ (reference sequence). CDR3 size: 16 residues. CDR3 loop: CASSSNPPAVNTEAFF. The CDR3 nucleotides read TGTGCCAGCAGCTCGAACCCACCGGCGGTGAACACTGAAGCTTTCTTT.

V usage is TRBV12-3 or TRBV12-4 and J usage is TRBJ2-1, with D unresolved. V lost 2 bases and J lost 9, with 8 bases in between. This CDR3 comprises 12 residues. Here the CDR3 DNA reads TGTGCCAGCAGTTTACGGGTTGGTGAGCAGTTCTTC. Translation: CASSLRVGEQFF.

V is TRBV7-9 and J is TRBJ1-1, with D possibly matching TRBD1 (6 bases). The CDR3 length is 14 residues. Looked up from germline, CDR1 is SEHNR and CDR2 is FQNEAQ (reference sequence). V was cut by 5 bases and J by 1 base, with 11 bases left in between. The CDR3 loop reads CASSPGTSNTEAFF. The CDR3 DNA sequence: TGTGCCAGCAGCCCAGGGACATCGAACACTGAAGCTTTCTTT.

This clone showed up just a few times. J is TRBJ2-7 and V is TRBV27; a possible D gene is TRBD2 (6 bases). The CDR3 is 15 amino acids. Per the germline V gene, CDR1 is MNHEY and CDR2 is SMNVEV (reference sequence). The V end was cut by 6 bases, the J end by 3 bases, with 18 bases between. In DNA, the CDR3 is TGTGCCAGCAGCCCACGACTAGATCCCATCTACGAGCAGTACTTC. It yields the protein CASSPRLDPIYEQYF.

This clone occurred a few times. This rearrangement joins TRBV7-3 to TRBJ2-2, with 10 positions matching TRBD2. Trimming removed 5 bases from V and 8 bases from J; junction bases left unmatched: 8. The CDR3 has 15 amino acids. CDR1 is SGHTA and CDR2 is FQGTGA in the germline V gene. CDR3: CASSPDGLAVGELFF. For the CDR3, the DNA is TGTGCCAGCAGCCCCGACGGACTAGCGGTTGGGGAGCTGTTTTTT.

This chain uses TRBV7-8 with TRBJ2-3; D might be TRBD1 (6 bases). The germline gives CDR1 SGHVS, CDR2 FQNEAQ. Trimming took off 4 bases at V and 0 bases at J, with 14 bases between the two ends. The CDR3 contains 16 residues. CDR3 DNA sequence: TGTGCCAGCAGCTATCTGACAGGATTGAGCACAGATACGCAGTATTTT. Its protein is CASSYLTGLSTDTQYF.

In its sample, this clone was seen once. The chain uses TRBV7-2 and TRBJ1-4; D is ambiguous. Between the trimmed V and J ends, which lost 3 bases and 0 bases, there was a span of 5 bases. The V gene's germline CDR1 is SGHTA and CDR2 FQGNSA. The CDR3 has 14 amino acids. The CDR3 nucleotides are TGTGCCAGCAGCTTCACTCCAACTAATGAAAAACTGTTTTTT. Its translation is CASSFTPTNEKLFF.

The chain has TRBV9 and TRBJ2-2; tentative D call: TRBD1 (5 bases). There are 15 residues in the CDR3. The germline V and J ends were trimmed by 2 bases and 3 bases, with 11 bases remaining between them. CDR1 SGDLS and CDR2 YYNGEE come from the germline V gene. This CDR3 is CASSVTQVDTGELFF. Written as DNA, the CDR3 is TGTGCCAGCAGCGTTACACAGGTCGACACCGGGGAGCTGTTTTTT.

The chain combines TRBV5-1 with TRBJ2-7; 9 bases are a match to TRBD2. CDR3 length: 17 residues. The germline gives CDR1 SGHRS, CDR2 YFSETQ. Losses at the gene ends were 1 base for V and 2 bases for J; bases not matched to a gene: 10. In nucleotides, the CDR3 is TGCGCCAGCAGCTTGAACACCGGGACTAGCCGGACCTACGAGCAGTACTTC. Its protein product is CASSLNTGTSRTYEQYF.

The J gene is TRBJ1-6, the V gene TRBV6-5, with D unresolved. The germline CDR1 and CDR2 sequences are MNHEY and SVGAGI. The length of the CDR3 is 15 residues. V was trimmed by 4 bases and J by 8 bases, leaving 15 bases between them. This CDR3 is CASSSGGRVDSPLHF. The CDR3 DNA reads TGTGCCAGCAGTTCCGGTGGGAGGGTTGATTCACCCCTCCACTTT.

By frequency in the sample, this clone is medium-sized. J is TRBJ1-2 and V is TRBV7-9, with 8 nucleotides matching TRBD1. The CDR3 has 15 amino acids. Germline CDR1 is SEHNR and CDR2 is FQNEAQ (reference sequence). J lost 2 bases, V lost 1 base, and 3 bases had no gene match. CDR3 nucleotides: TGTGCCAGCAGCTTAGGGGACAGGCCCAACTATGGCTACACCTTC. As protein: CASSLGDRPNYGYTF.

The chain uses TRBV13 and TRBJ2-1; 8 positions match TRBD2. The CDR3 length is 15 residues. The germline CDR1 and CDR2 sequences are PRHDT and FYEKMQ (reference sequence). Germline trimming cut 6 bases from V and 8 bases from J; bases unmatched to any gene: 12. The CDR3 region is CASSLKREYRDEQFF. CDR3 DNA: TGTGCCAGCAGTCTCAAGCGGGAGTATCGCGATGAGCAGTTCTTC.

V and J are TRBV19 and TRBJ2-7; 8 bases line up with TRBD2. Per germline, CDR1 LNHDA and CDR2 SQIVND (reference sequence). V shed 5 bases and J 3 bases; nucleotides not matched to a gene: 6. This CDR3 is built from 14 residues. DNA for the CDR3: TGTGCCAGTAGTGACGGGGGGGGTTTCTACGAGCAGTACTTC. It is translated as CASSDGGGFYEQYF.

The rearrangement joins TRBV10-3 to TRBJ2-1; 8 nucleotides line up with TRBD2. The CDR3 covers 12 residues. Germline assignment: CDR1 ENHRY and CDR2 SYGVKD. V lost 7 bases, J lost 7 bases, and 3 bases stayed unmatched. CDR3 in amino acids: CAIKSSGNEQFF. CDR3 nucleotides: TGTGCCATCAAATCTAGCGGGAATGAGCAGTTCTTC.

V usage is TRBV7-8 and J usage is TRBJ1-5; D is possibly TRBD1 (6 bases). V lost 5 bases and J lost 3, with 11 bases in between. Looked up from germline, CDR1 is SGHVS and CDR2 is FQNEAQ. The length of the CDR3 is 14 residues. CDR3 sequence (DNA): TGTGCCAGCAGCATCCAGGGGAACAATCAGCCCCAGCATTTT. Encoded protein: CASSIQGNNQPQHF.

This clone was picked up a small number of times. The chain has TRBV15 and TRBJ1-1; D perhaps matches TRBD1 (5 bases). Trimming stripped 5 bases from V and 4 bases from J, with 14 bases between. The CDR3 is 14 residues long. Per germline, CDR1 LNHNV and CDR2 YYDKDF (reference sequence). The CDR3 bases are TGTGCCACCAGCGGTCTCAGGGCCGGCACTGAAGCTTTCTTT. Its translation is CATSGLRAGTEAFF.

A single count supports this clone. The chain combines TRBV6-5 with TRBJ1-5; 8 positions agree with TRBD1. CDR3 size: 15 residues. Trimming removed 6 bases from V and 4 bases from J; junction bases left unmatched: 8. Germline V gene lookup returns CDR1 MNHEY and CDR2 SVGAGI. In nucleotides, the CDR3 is TGTGCCAGCAGCCCGGGGACAGGTCGGAATCAGCCCCAGCATTTT. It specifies CASSPGTGRNQPQHF.

The CDR3 sequence: CATTRSGGSTDTQYF. The CDR3 DNA follows: TGCGCCACCACCAGAAGCGGGGGGAGCACAGATACGCAGTATTTT. This chain joins TRBV5-1 and TRBJ2-3, with 9 positions matching TRBD2. The CDR3 consists of 15 residues. V shed 9 bases and J 0 bases; nucleotides not matched to a gene: 8. Germline V CDR1 and CDR2: SGHRS, YFSETQ.

The CDR3 loop reads CASSLTSWETQYF. The DNA for the CDR3 is TGTGCCAGCAGCCTAACTAGTTGGGAGACCCAGTACTTC. The chain couples TRBV3-1 (or the pseudogene TRBV3-2) to TRBJ2-5, with D tentatively TRBD2 (5 bases). There are 13 residues in the CDR3. The V and J ends lost 4 bases and 5 bases respectively, with 11 bases between them. CDR1 and CDR2 (germline): LGHDT, YNNKEL (reference sequence).

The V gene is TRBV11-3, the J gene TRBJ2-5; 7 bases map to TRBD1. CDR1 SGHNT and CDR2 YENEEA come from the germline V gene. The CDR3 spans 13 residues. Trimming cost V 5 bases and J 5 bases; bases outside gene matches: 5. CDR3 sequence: CASSRGTVETQYF. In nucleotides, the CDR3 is TGTGCCAGCAGCCGAGGGACAGTGGAGACCCAGTACTTC.

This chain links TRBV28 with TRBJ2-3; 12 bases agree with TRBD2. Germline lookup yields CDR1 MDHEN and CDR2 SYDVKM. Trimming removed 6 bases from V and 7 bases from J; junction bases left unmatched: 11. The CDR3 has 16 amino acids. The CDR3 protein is CASRTRTSGNLNTQYF. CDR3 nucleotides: TGTGCCAGCAGAACCCGGACTAGCGGGAACCTTAATACGCAGTATTTT.

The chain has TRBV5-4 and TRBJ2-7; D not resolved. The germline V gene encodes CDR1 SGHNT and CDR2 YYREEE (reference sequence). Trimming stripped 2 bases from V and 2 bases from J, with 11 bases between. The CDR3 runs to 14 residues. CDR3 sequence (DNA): TGTGCCAGCAGCTTTCAGGATGCTCCCTACGAGCAGTACTTC. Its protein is CASSFQDAPYEQYF.

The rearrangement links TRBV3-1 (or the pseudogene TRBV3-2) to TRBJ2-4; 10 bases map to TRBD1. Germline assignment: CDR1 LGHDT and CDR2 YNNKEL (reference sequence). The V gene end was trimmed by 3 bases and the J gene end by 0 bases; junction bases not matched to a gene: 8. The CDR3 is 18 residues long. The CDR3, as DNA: TGTGCCAGCAGCCAGGAAGTTGACAGGGGGCGAGCCAAAAACATTCAGTACTTC. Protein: CASSQEVDRGRAKNIQYF.

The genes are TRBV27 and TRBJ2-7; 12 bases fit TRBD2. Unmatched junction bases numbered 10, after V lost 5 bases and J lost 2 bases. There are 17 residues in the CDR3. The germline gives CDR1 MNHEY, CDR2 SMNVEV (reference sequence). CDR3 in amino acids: CASSPRLAGALPYEQYF. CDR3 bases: TGTGCCAGCAGTCCTCGACTAGCGGGAGCTCTCCCCTACGAGCAGTACTTC.